This T cell receptor (beta chain) stems from a study of identical twins (dated by TCRdb to about 2016). About the study as a whole: TCR alpha and beta repertoires from monozygotic twins, unrelated adults of various ages and cord blood were deep-sequenced to test whether fetal clonotypes persist. Replicate twin experiments were performed at different times using different library preparation protocols to rule out contamination.

Worth noting for this clonotype: This clone's antigen is unknown. No base quality information exists; no much larger clone differs at one position.

To prepare the library, 5' RACE was applied. TCRdb records Illumina HiSeq 2000 as the sequencer. Template switching added a universal primer binding site, and the final cDNA carried a unique molecular identifier that allowed TCR cDNA molecules to be counted accurately. Specific primers in the conserved constant-segment region were used to synthesize first-strand cDNA for the TCR alpha and beta chains. To control for contamination, every cDNA library carried two barcodes: a SMART-Mk sample barcode plus Illumina barcodes. TruSeq adapter sequences, together with Illumina sample barcodes, were added in two successive PCR steps. The TCR alpha and beta cDNA libraries were sequenced on the Illumina HiSeq platform using custom primers. For the original study's pipeline: Raw reads were processed with MiGEC to extract unique molecular identifiers, and MiXCR was used to determine CDR3 positions. For each individual, recombination models were inferred using an EM algorithm with the repgenHMM and IGoR tools. Shared clonotypes were analyzed with the tcR package in R, and sharing was normalized by the product of cloneset sizes. To study raw recombination without the effects of thymic and clonal selection, out-of-frame nonproductive sequences were analyzed. TCRdb reworked the public reads: Q25 trimming with fastp, MiXCR clone assembly, productive beta chains retained. Each CDR3 protein appears once, grouped with its most common genes and DNA. The V and J calls here are based on TCRdb, not the publication. The sample yields just under 550,000 distinct CDR3 sequences; roughly 15% were counted once. 0.44% of the sample rests with the top ten.

Spanning cysteine to phenylalanine, the CDR3 consists of 18 amino acids. Just the 54-base CDR3 DNA is kept, in frame starting at base 1. Here V drops 0 bases and J drops 0 bases, and the junction holds 1 base not matched to any gene. For CDR1 and CDR2, the germline V gene lists MNHEY and SVGAGI. Findings and caveats that apply to the study as a whole: The excess sharing between twins in beta out-of-frame sequences was weaker because fewer shared sequences reduced the signal-to-noise ratio. Compared with coincidental sharing between unrelated individuals, out-of-frame TCR alpha sequences shared between twins showed an excess of sequences with low generation probability. Zero-insertion analyses could be partly confounded by invariant T cells such as MAIT and iNKT, although diverse VJ usage argued against such confounding for most clonotypes. Because the same donors could not be followed over many years, the conclusions relied on cross-sectional statistical analysis. Fewer insertions were carried by abundant cord blood beta clonotypes; a weaker similar trend was observed in young adult naive repertoires, while no such trend was observed in memory repertoires. Out-of-frame TCR alpha sharing in monozygotic twins was systematically underestimated by recombination models, whereas sharing between unrelated individuals was in agreement with the recombination models.

Every donor in the study was a healthy Caucasian. Three pairs of female monozygotic twins, all aged roughly 18 to 30 years, made up the twin cohort. Positive isolation kits from Invitrogen were used to isolate CD4+ and CD8+ T cell populations. In addition, the sample was reused for a study of yellow fever vaccine responses in identical twins. From that second study: The authors reported that the T cell response to vaccination in identical twins appeared partly convergent and partly personalized. In identical twins, the study followed T cell clones that responded to the vaccine with precision.

The clonotype originates from a woman younger than 35 in good health. The chain employs TRBV6-5 and TRBJ2-6, and 11 junction bases match TRBD1. Sequences were obtained from CD4+ T cells sorted from blood. The DNA sequence follows: TGTGCCAGCAGTTACTCCGGGACAGGGGGCTCTGGGGCCAACGTCCTGACTTTC. It specifies CASSYSGTGGSGANVLTF.